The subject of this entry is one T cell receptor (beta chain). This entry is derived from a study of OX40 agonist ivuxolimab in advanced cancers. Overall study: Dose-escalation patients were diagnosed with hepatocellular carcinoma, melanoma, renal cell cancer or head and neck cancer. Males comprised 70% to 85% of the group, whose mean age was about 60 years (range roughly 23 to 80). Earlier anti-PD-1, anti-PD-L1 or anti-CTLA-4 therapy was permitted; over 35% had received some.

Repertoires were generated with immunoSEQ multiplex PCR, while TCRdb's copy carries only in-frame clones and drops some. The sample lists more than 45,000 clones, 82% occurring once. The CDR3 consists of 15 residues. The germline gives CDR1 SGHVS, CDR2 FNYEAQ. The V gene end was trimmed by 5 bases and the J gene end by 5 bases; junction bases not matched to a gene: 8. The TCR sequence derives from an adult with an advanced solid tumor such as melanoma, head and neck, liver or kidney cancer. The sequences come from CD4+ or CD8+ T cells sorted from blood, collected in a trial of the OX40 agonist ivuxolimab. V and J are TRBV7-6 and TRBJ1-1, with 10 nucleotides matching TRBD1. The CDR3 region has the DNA TGTGCCAGCAGCCTAAGACAGGGGGCGCGGACTGAAGCTTTCTTT. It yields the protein CASSLRQGARTEAFF. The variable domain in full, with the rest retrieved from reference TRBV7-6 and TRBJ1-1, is GAGVSQSPRYKVTKRGQDVALRCDPISGHVSLYWYRQALGQGPEFLTYFNYEAQQDKSGLPNDRFSAERPEGSISTLTIQRTEQRDSAMYRCASSLRQGARTEAFFGQGTRLTVV.